The clone carrying this TCR beta chain was counted between two and nine times. The data originate from a study of spatial heterogeneity in lung cancer. Across the whole study: Sequencing was performed on follow-up PBMC samples when available, collected at a median of roughly two years after resection. Beta-chain sequences were consistently detected more often than alpha-chain sequences. Raw-read counts averaged over ten per unique TCR and UMI combination.

TCRdb reprocessed the 5' RACE reads with MiXCR, giving one entry per CDR3 protein. Among 20,000 to 30,000 distinct CDR3 sequences listed, 8.5% to 10% were seen once. V was trimmed by 2 bases and J by 2 bases, leaving 4 bases between them. The CDR3 length is 12 residues. The germline V gene has CDR1 MNHEY and CDR2 SVGEGT. Time point noted: blood at routine non-recurrence follow-up after resection. Unsorted whole RNA from tumor, nontumor lung or frozen PBMC underwent sequencing. The source is a male donor with early-stage non-small cell lung cancer. V and J are TRBV6-2 or TRBV6-3 and TRBJ2-7, with D unclear. This specimen was PBMCs, taken at follow-up. CDR3 sequence reads: CASSYPTYEQYF. CDR3 nucleotides: TGTGCCAGCAGTTACCCAACCTACGAGCAGTACTTC.